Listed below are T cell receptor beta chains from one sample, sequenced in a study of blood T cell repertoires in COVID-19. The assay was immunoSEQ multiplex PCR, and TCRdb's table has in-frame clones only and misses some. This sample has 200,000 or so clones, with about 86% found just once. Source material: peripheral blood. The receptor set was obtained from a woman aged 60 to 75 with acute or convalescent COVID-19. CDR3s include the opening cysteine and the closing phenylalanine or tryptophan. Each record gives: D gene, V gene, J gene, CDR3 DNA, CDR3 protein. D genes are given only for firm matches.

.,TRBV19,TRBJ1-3,TGTGCCAGTAGTATCCACGAGGATCGAAACACCATATATTTT,CASSIHEDRNTIYF
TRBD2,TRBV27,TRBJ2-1,TGTGCCAGCAGTGCCAGACTAGCGGGGGGGCCTCGGGATGAGCAGTTCTTC,CASSARLAGGPRDEQFF
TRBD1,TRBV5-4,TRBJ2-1,TGTGCCAGCAACTCCGCGACAGGGGGTCCCTACAATGAGCAGTTCTTC,CASNSATGGPYNEQFF
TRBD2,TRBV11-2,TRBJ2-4,TGTGCCAGCAGCTCCTCAATTAGCGGGGGGGCCAGAAACATTCAGTACTTC,CASSSSISGGARNIQYF
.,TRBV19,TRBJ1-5,TGTGCCAGTAGTACCTACGACAGACATCAGCCCCAGCATTTT,CASSTYDRHQPQHF
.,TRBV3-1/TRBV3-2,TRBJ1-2,TGTGCCAGCAGTATGGGAGTTTACTATGGCTACACCTTC,CASSMGVYYGYTF
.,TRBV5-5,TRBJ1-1,TGTGCCAGCAGCTTATGGACAGACACTGAAGCTTTCTTT,CASSLWTDTEAFF
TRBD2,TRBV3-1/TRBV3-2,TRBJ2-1,TGTGCCAGCAGCCAATTTCGGACTAGCGACGAGCAGTTCTTC,CASSQFRTSDEQFF
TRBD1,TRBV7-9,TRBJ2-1,TGTGCCAGCAGCTTAATGGGGACAGACCACAATGAGCAGTTCTTC,CASSLMGTDHNEQFF
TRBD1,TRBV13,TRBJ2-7,TGTGCCAGCAGCCCCTACAGGGGCGAGCAGTACTTC,CASSPYRGEQYF
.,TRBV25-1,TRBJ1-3,TGTGCCAGCAGTGAAACAGGGACTGGAAACACCATATATTTT,CASSETGTGNTIYF
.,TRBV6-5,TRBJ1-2,TGTGCCAGCAGGCCTGGACACCTCTATGGCTACACCTTC,CASRPGHLYGYTF
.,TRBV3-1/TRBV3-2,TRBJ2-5,TGTGCCAGCAGCCAAGTTGCGGGGTCCCCACAAGAGACCCAGTACTTC,CASSQVAGSPQETQYF
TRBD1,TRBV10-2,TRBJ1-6,TGCGCCAGCAGTGCTGAGACAGGGTATTCACCCCTCCACTTT,CASSAETGYSPLHF
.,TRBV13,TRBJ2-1,TGTGCCAGCAGCTACCGGGGTACCTACAATGAGCAGTTCTTC,CASSYRGTYNEQFF